The clone carrying this T cell receptor (beta chain) has just a few counts. The antigen remains undetermined. TCRdb processed the RT-PCR reads anew with MiXCR; each CDR3 protein has one entry. The table records some 800,000 distinct CDR3 sequences, 21% of them present only once. This sample is drawn from a study of response to subunit inactivated influenza vaccine. The study, taken as a whole, reports: There was a suggestion from the authors that each seasonal influenza vaccination recruits few new T cells.

The sample was PBMCs from blood, taken around 5 days after vaccination. This TCR was sampled from a man aged 45 to 65 who received an inactivated influenza vaccine.

The CDR3 coding sequence is TGTGCCAGCAGTCGTTATCTTCACGACAGGAGTTCCTACGAGCAGTACTTC. It translates to CASSRYLHDRSSYEQYF. The chain is built from TRBV27 and TRBJ2-7; perhaps TRBD1 as D (6 bases). V was pared by 5 bases and J by 1 base, with 21 bases between. The germline gives CDR1 MNHEY, CDR2 SMNVEV (reference sequence). The CDR3 is made up of 17 amino acids.